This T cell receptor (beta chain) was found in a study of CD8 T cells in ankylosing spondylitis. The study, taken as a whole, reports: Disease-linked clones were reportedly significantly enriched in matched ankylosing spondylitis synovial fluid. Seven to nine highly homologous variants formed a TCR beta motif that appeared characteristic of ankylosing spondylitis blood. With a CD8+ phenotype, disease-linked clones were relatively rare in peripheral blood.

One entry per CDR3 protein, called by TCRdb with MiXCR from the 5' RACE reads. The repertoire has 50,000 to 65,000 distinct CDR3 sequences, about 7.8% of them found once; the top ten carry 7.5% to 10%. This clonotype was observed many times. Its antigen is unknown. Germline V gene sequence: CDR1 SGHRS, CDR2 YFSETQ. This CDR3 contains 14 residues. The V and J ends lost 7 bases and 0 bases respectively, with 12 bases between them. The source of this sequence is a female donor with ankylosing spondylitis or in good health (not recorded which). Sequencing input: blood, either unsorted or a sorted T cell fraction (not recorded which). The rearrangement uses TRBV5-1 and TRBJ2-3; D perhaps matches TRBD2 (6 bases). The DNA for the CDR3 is TGCGCCAGCGTGGGAGGATTTAGCACAGATACGCAGTATTTT. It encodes CASVGGFSTDTQYF.